This T cell receptor beta chain derives from a study of cytomegalovirus exposure and HLA in healthy donors. Study overall: Genotyping of more than 300 donors showed that about 79% belonged to the Caucasian-associated ancestry cluster.

The CDR3 is made up of 16 amino acids. With 5 bases removed from V and 3 bases from J, the gap between germline ends came to 17 bases. Germline assignment: CDR1 MDHEN and CDR2 SYDVKM. Overall study results and limits: Per a prior analysis, the majority of TCR beta V segments were productive roughly 87% or roughly 30% of the time. Of the V segments, some could not be distinguished, including TRBV6-2 and TRBV6-3, and were excluded.

The sample holds one count of this clone. What it binds is not known. The study ran its PCR with 60 Vbeta and 13 Jbeta primers. Under the authors' procedure: The authors later counted roughly 76 million unique TCR beta chains, some 9.9 million of them shared. TCRdb's table, derived via immunoSEQ multiplex PCR, lists solely in-frame clones and lacks some. That table furnishes V, J and clone size, whereas the DNA furnished D and trimming. Among nearly 200,000 clones listed, about nine tenths were seen once. The rearrangement joins TRBV28 to TRBJ1-3; tentative D call: TRBD1 (6 bases). The sample was PBMCs. The sequence was obtained from a man aged 25 to 40 in good health and CMV-seronegative. CDR3 DNA sequence: TGTGCCAGCAGTATCGCCCACAGGGAGGGTGGAAACACCATATATTTT. Translation: CASSIAHREGGNTIYF. The full variable domain, in which reference TRBV28 and TRBJ1-3 provide the parts outside the CDR3, is DVKVTQSSRYLVKRTGEKVFLECVQDMDHENMFWYRQDPGLGLRLIYFSYDVKMKEKGDIPEGYSVSREKKERFSLILESASTNQTSMYLCASSIAHREGGNTIYFGEGSWLTVV.